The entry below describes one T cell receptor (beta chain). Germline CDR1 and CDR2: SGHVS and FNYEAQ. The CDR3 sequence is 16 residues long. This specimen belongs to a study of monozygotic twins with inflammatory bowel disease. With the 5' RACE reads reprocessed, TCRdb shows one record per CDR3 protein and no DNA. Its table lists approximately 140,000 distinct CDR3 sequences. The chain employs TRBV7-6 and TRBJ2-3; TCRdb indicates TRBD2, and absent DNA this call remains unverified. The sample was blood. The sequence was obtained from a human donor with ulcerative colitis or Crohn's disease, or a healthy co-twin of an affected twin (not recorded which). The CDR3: CASSDSGLKKVDTQYF.